This T cell receptor beta chain comes out of a study of shared clonotypes between healthy human individuals. This CDR3 has 15 residues. Germline CDR1 LNHDA, CDR2 SQIVND (reference sequence). The V gene end was trimmed by 3 bases and the J gene end by 3 bases; junction bases not matched to a gene: 5. Only in-frame clones appear in the TCRdb table, and some are missing; sequencing was by immunoSEQ multiplex PCR. This table has approximately 500,000 clones, around 79% appearing once. The chain combines TRBV19 with TRBJ2-3; TRBD1 agrees at 8 bases. The sequence was collected from a woman in her 40s in good health. Some clones in this sample may be carry-over from other donors' samples. Sequencing was performed on PBMCs. CDR3 nucleotide sequence: TGTGCCAGTAGTATCGGGACAGGACCAACAGATACGCAGTATTTT. Translation gives CASSIGTGPTDTQYF.